This entry is about one T cell receptor beta chain. Its specific antigen is unknown. No base quality information exists; no much larger clone differs at one position. There are 13 amino acids in the CDR3, from cysteine to phenylalanine inclusive. The retained sequence is limited to the CDR3, 39 bases, with the frame set at the first base. Deletion took 0 bases off V and 5 bases off J, with a span of 5 bases between the germline ends. Looking up the germline V gene yields CDR1 ENHRY and CDR2 SYGVKD. The library came from the immunoSEQ multiplex PCR assay. Genomic DNA was extracted from the sorted cells, and Adaptive Biotechnologies' automated high-throughput method was used to sequence the TCR beta V, D and J regions. CDR3 regions were amplified with a two-step, bias-controlled multiplex PCR. Amplified TCR beta libraries were sequenced on an Illumina instrument. In the source study's methods: Demultiplexed reads were processed to lower amplification and sequencing bias, and the IMGT database was used to assign CDR3 sequences to gene families. ImmunoSEQ software version 2.0 was used to analyze the repertoire data. Out-of-frame sequences and sequences with stop codons in the CDR3 were removed from clonotype lists. Clonotypes below 0.01% frequency were excluded because they corresponded to less than one cell. Richness was computed as observed richness divided by input cell number, and evenness as Shannon entropy divided by log observed richness. To measure repertoire diversity and how similar the repertoire was between time points, Simpson diversity and Morisita-Horn overlap indices were applied. Clonotypes were categorized as dominant (>1%), sub-dominant (0.5-0.99%), low abundance (0.1-0.49%) or lowest abundance (<0.1%). A germline index was calculated as total CDR3 length minus total nucleotide additions, divided by total CDR3 length. This is the immuneACCESS table as TCRdb keeps it, with only in-frame sequences that have V and J called. A part of the clones is gone; compared with another copy, unresolved V genes explain less than half, and the rest is unexplained. Clone size and the V and J calls come from that table; the DNA yielded D and trimming. The sample table holds roughly 43,000 clones, of which 70% to 90% were seen once. The ten largest make up roughly 1.2% of the sample.

This sample is part of a study of memory CD8 T cells in hepatitis C reinfection (dated by TCRdb to the late 2010s). Context from the whole study: Three donors spontaneously resolved two consecutive HCV infections, while two donors cleared a primary infection but became chronically infected after reinfection. Between the late 2000s and the early 2010s, five reinfection cases that had stored pre-reinfection samples were identified. In five donors, the study followed the TCR beta repertoire of virus-specific CD8 T cells over time through an HCV reinfection episode. HCV reinfection was defined by a positive HCV RNA test following two negative tests taken at least 60 days apart. In the reinfection study, participants who had resolved a prior HCV infection were followed every 3 months. Peak reinfection samples were taken from 3 to 8 weeks after reinfection was detected. Previously published longitudinal data on tetramer+ CD8 T cell frequency were used to select the peak reinfection time point. On the study overall, not on this receptor specifically: Because only 5 or 6 donors were included, definitive conclusions about public clonotypes linked to secondary clearance could not be reached by the study.

The sample's time point label, in plain terms: peak reinfection, 3 to 8 weeks after reinfection detection. The sorted cells were sequenced directly ex vivo, without any in vitro expansion ahead of TCR sequencing. The donors, who were people who inject drugs, were enrolled in the Montreal Acute Hepatitis C Cohort Study (HEPCO) in Canada. Total naive CD8 T cells, sorted as viable CD3+ CD8+ CD45RO-, came from two donors at all three reinfection time points as controls. Before sorting, cryopreserved peripheral blood mononuclear cells were thawed and CD8 T cells were purified from those thawed cells. Negative selection with the MACS CD8+ T cell Isolation Kit was used to enrich CD8 T cells. Cells were sorted on a BD FACSAria II sorter running FACSDiva software, and FlowJo was used to analyze the data.

What was sequenced was naive CD8+ T cells sorted from blood. The cell subset or site label, read with the paper, signifies: total naive CD8+CD45RO- T cells. The sequence was collected from a man younger than 35 with hepatitis C virus infection. The chain uses TRBV10-3 and TRBJ2-1, with an unclear D gene assignment. Read as DNA, the sequence is TGTGCCATCAGTGAGTCGTCGGACAATGAGCAGTTCTTC. This translates into CAISESSDNEQFF.